These T cell receptor beta chains were read from a single sample in a study of T cell responses to AZD1222 COVID-19 vaccine. Data came from immunoSEQ multiplex PCR; TCRdb stores just in-frame clones and leaves some out. The repertoire has 100,000 or so clones, just over 85% of them found once; the top ten carry over 1.2%. The sample here was peripheral blood, taken on day 0 of AZD1222 vaccination. These receptors came from an adult in good health. Each CDR3 is given with its conserved first and last residue. D genes are given only for firm matches. Size values are once, few and many counts, or a class for expanded clones, and some rows have none.

V: TRBV10-3
size: -
D: -
J: TRBJ1-2
DNA: TGTGCCATCACCCCAGGTGGGGCCAGACCGTCTAACTATGGCTACACCTTC
CDR3: CAITPGGARPSNYGYTF

V: TRBV6-1
size: -
D: -
J: TRBJ1-6
DNA: TGTGCCAGCAGTGACACAGGGCGTATCTATAATTCACCCCTCCACTTT
CDR3: CASSDTGRIYNSPLHF

V: TRBV27
size: -
D: TRBD2
J: TRBJ2-1
DNA: TGTGCCAGCAGTTTATCGGGTAGCGGGAGGCTGGAGCAGTTCTTC
CDR3: CASSLSGSGRLEQFF

V: TRBV27
size: -
D: TRBD1
J: TRBJ1-4
DNA: TGTGCCAGCCGGGGGACAGGGCGTGAAAAACTGTTTTTT
CDR3: CASRGTGREKLFF

V: TRBV5-5
size: -
D: TRBD1
J: TRBJ1-4
DNA: TGTGCCAGCAGCGCCCGGGACAGGGTTGTTAATGAAAAACTGTTTTTT
CDR3: CASSARDRVVNEKLFF

V: TRBV27
size: few
D: TRBD1
J: TRBJ1-6
DNA: TGTGCCAGCAGGGGACAGCCGAATAATTCACCCCTCCACTTT
CDR3: CASRGQPNNSPLHF

V: TRBV7-6
size: -
D: -
J: TRBJ2-3
DNA: TGTGCCAGCAGCCAGTGGGCGGCAGGGGGGGGCACAGATACGCAGTATTTT
CDR3: CASSQWAAGGGTDTQYF

V: TRBV6-5
size: -
D: TRBD2
J: TRBJ2-7
DNA: TGTGCCAGCAGTTACATGTTAGCGGGAGTAGGCTACGAGCAGTACTTC
CDR3: CASSYMLAGVGYEQYF

V: TRBV28
size: -
D: TRBD1
J: TRBJ2-7
DNA: TGTGCCAGCAGTTCATACAGGGGGGAAGAGGACGAGCAGTACTTC
CDR3: CASSSYRGEEDEQYF

V: TRBV27
size: -
D: -
J: TRBJ1-2
DNA: TGTGCCAGCAGCCATGCCCCCGGGGCTGGCTACACCTTC
CDR3: CASSHAPGAGYTF

V: TRBV6-5
size: -
D: TRBD1
J: TRBJ1-5
DNA: TGTGCCAGCAGCCCCGACAGGGTTCAGCCCCAGCATTTT
CDR3: CASSPDRVQPQHF

V: TRBV6-2/TRBV6-3
size: -
D: -
J: TRBJ2-7
DNA: TGTGCCAGCAGTTTAGTCAGCCCCTACGAGCAGTACTTC
CDR3: CASSLVSPYEQYF

V: TRBV7-2
size: -
D: -
J: TRBJ2-2
DNA: TGTGCCAGCAGCTTAGCGGGAGTCACCGGGGAGCTGTTTTTT
CDR3: CASSLAGVTGELFF

V: TRBV19
size: -
D: TRBD2
J: TRBJ2-2
DNA: TGTGCCAGTAGTCTTCCGGGACTAGCGGGAGTAGGCACCGGGGAGCTGTTTTTT
CDR3: CASSLPGLAGVGTGELFF

V: TRBV5-4
size: -
D: -
J: TRBJ2-1
DNA: TGTGCCAGCAGCTTGGCAGGGAATTCCTACAATGAGCAGTTCTTC
CDR3: CASSLAGNSYNEQFF

V: TRBV21-1
size: -
D: -
J: TRBJ2-5
DNA: TGTGCCAGCAGCACGTTACAGGGGGAAGAGACCCAGTACTTC
CDR3: CASSTLQGEETQYF

V: TRBV9
size: -
D: -
J: TRBJ2-7
DNA: TGTGCCAGCAGCGTAGACGACTACGAGCAGTACTTC
CDR3: CASSVDDYEQYF

V: TRBV6-5
size: -
D: -
J: TRBJ2-1
DNA: TGTGCCAGCAGTTACGGGGCTGCGGAAGACAATGAGCAGTTCTTC
CDR3: CASSYGAAEDNEQFF

V: TRBV28
size: -
D: -
J: TRBJ1-5
DNA: TGTGCCAGCAGTGCCCGGCCCCAGCCCCAGCATTTT
CDR3: CASSARPQPQHF

V: TRBV28
size: -
D: TRBD2
J: TRBJ2-1
DNA: TGTGCCAGCAGTTTTGGACTAGCGGGAATCTACAATGAGCAGTTCTTC
CDR3: CASSFGLAGIYNEQFF

V: TRBV6-5
size: -
D: -
J: TRBJ1-1
DNA: TGTGCCAGCAGTTACTCGAAGCGGGGGAACACTGAAGCTTTCTTT
CDR3: CASSYSKRGNTEAFF

V: TRBV19
size: -
D: TRBD1
J: TRBJ2-5
DNA: TGTGCCAGCCTGGACAGGGGTCAAGAGACCCAGTACTTC
CDR3: CASLDRGQETQYF

V: TRBV6-5
size: few
D: -
J: TRBJ2-1
DNA: TGTGCCAGCAGCTCCTCGACAGGGCAGTTCTTC
CDR3: CASSSSTGQFF

V: TRBV18
size: -
D: TRBD1
J: TRBJ2-3
DNA: TGTGCCAGCTCACCACCGCGGGGAGGACAGGGCTACACAGATACGCAGTATTTT
CDR3: CASSPPRGGQGYTDTQYF

V: TRBV18
size: -
D: TRBD1
J: TRBJ1-2
DNA: TGTGCCAGCTCACCACTAGACAGGGTTAACTATGGCTACACCTTC
CDR3: CASSPLDRVNYGYTF

V: TRBV19
size: -
D: TRBD1
J: TRBJ1-2
DNA: TGTGCCAGTAGTACCGACAGGGACGGTGCGGGCTACACCTTC
CDR3: CASSTDRDGAGYTF

V: TRBV2
size: -
D: -
J: TRBJ1-4
DNA: TGTGCCAGCAGTGAAGCGCTCTGGAACTATTCGAAACTGTTTTTT
CDR3: CASSEALWNYSKLFF

V: TRBV27
size: few
D: TRBD2
J: TRBJ2-1
DNA: TGTGCCAGCAGTTTATCGGTTTCTAGCGGGAGCATTGAGCAGTTCTTC
CDR3: CASSLSVSSGSIEQFF

V: TRBV12-1
size: -
D: -
J: TRBJ2-7
DNA: TGTGCCAGCAGCTTTGTACAGACCTACGAGCAGTACTTC
CDR3: CASSFVQTYEQYF

V: TRBV5-8
size: -
D: TRBD1
J: TRBJ1-1
DNA: TGTGCCAGCAGCTGGATAGGGACAGGGGATTATGAAGCTTTCTTT
CDR3: CASSWIGTGDYEAFF

V: TRBV9
size: -
D: TRBD2
J: TRBJ2-6
DNA: TGTGCCAGCAGCCCCAGTGGGACTAGCGGATCCTCTGGGGCCAACGTCCTGACTTTC
CDR3: CASSPSGTSGSSGANVLTF

V: TRBV10-3
size: -
D: -
J: TRBJ1-1
DNA: TGTGCCATCAGGAAGGACATAACTAACACTGAAGCTTTCTTT
CDR3: CAIRKDITNTEAFF

V: TRBV30
size: few
D: -
J: TRBJ2-2
DNA: TGTGCCTGGAGCCCCGGGAGCACCGGGGAGCTGTTTTTT
CDR3: CAWSPGSTGELFF

V: TRBV9
size: -
D: TRBD2
J: TRBJ2-2
DNA: TGTGCCAGCAGCGTAGGACTAGCGGTTACCGCGAACACCGGGGAGCTGTTTTTT
CDR3: CASSVGLAVTANTGELFF

V: TRBV7-9
size: -
D: TRBD1
J: TRBJ1-2
DNA: TGTGCCAGCAGTGCTACAGGGGGGACTAACTATGGCTACACCTTC
CDR3: CASSATGGTNYGYTF

V: TRBV2
size: medium-sized
D: -
J: TRBJ1-5
DNA: TGTGCCAGCAGCAGGGAAAACAGCAATCAGCCCCAGCATTTT
CDR3: CASSRENSNQPQHF

V: TRBV19
size: -
D: TRBD1
J: TRBJ1-5
DNA: TGTGCCAGTAGTTTTACAGGGGGCAATCAGCCCCAGCATTTT
CDR3: CASSFTGGNQPQHF

V: TRBV12-3/TRBV12-4
size: -
D: TRBD1
J: TRBJ1-1
DNA: TGTGCCAGCACCCGGGACAGGGACACTGAAGCTTTCTTT
CDR3: CASTRDRDTEAFF

V: TRBV19
size: -
D: -
J: TRBJ1-4
DNA: TGTGCCAGTAGCCCTCTAACGGGGTCTAATGAAAAACTGTTTTTT
CDR3: CASSPLTGSNEKLFF

V: TRBV7-3
size: -
D: -
J: TRBJ2-1
DNA: TGTGCCAGCAGCCCGATGCTCTGGACGGAGAACAATGAGCAGTTCTTC
CDR3: CASSPMLWTENNEQFF

V: TRBV7-8
size: -
D: TRBD2
J: TRBJ2-3
DNA: TGTGCCAGCAGCTTCGGGTGGGAGGGGGATACGCAGTATTTT
CDR3: CASSFGWEGDTQYF

V: TRBV6-5
size: -
D: -
J: TRBJ1-1
DNA: TGTGCCAGCAGTTACTCGCCAGGGGCGAACACTGAAGCTTTCTTT
CDR3: CASSYSPGANTEAFF

V: TRBV5-1
size: -
D: -
J: TRBJ1-5
DNA: TGCGCCAGCAGCTTGGCCGGGCAGGGCAGTCAGCCCCAGCATTTT
CDR3: CASSLAGQGSQPQHF

V: TRBV7-2
size: few
D: TRBD2
J: TRBJ2-1
DNA: TGTGCCAGCAGCTTAGTAGCGGGAGGAGGCAATGAGCAGTTCTTC
CDR3: CASSLVAGGGNEQFF

V: TRBV29-1
size: -
D: TRBD1
J: TRBJ2-2
DNA: TGCAGCGGGGGACAGACGAACACCGGGGAGCTGTTTTTT
CDR3: CSGGQTNTGELFF

V: TRBV6-4
size: few
D: TRBD2
J: TRBJ2-1
DNA: TGTGCCAGCAGTGAGTCGGGGACTAGCGGGAGTAATGAGCAGTTCTTC
CDR3: CASSESGTSGSNEQFF

V: TRBV5-4
size: -
D: -
J: TRBJ2-7
DNA: TGTGCCAGCAGCTTGGAAGCGGTTTCCTACGAGCAGTACTTC
CDR3: CASSLEAVSYEQYF

V: TRBV19
size: -
D: -
J: TRBJ1-1
DNA: TGTGCCAGTAGACCTCAGGGGATTGGGATGAACACTGAAGCTTTCTTT
CDR3: CASRPQGIGMNTEAFF

V: TRBV19
size: -
D: -
J: TRBJ2-3
DNA: TGTGCCAGTATTAGCCGGGACACAGATACGCAGTATTTT
CDR3: CASISRDTDTQYF

V: TRBV28
size: -
D: -
J: TRBJ2-2
DNA: TGTGCCAGCAGTTTATGGCGGGAAGGGGAGCTGTTTTTT
CDR3: CASSLWREGELFF

V: TRBV5-1
size: -
D: TRBD1
J: TRBJ1-5
DNA: TGCGCCAGCAGCTTACGCCCGGGACAGGGCGATCAGCCCCAGCATTTT
CDR3: CASSLRPGQGDQPQHF

V: TRBV7-2
size: -
D: -
J: TRBJ1-2
DNA: TGTGCCCAATGGGACTATGGCTACACCTTC
CDR3: CAQWDYGYTF

V: TRBV9
size: -
D: -
J: TRBJ1-1
DNA: TGTGCCAGCAGCTACTCGGGGGACAACACTGAAGCTTTCTTT
CDR3: CASSYSGDNTEAFF

V: TRBV19
size: -
D: TRBD1
J: TRBJ1-2
DNA: TGTGCCAGTAACCCCGGACAGGGTGCCTATGGCTACACCTTC
CDR3: CASNPGQGAYGYTF

V: TRBV7-3
size: -
D: -
J: TRBJ1-1
DNA: TGTGCCAGCAGCCGGGCGCCGGACACTGAAGCTTTCTTT
CDR3: CASSRAPDTEAFF